This T cell receptor beta chain is drawn from a study of cytotoxic CD8 clonotypes in ibrutinib-treated CLL. Study summary: After treatment lasting a median approximately eleven months, range 6 to 36, response samples were collected. Overall study findings and caveats: Contraction or stability on treatment characterized the public clonotypes, which were uncommon. Elevated clonality accompanied ibrutinib response, with a return toward baseline values at progression.

Cryopreserved PBMCs yielded about 2 micrograms of genomic DNA for TCR beta libraries. Some clones are missing from TCRdb's copy, which holds only in-frame ones; the method was immunoSEQ multiplex PCR. The sample includes fewer than 300,000 clones, 60% to 80% seen only once; the top ten take around 5.3%. Concerning this clone: Its specificity is not known.

Trimming removed 0 bases from V and 10 bases from J, with 14 bases in between. The CDR3 runs 15 residues. Germline loops: CDR1 SGHRS, CDR2 YFSETQ. The source material was PBMCs, sampled at disease progression, from a patient treated with ibrutinib. The chain combines TRBV5-1 with TRBJ1-6, with D tentatively TRBD1 (6 bases). The source of this sequence is a human donor with chronic lymphocytic leukemia. The CDR3 sequence: CASSLVSGELSPLHF. The CDR3 coding sequence is TGCGCCAGCAGCTTGGTTTCAGGGGAGTTGTCACCCCTCCACTTT.